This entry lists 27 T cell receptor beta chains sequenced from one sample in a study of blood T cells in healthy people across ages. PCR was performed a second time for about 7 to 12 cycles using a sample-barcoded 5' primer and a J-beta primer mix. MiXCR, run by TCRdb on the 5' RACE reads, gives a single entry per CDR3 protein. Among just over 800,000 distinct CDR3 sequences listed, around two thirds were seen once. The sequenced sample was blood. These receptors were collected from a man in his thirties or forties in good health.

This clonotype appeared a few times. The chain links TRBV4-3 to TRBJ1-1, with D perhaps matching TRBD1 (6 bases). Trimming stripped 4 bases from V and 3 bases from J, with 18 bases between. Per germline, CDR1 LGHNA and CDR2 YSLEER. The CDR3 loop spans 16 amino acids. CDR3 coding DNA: TGCGCCAGCAGCCCGGACAGCGTCGGTCGGGACACTGAAGCTTTCTTT. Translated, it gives CASSPDSVGRDTEAFF.

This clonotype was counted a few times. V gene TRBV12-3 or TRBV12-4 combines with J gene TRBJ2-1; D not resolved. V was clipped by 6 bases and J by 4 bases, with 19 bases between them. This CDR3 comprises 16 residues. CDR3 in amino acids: CASSPVDRPSYNEQFF. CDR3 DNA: TGTGCCAGCAGCCCGGTGGATAGGCCCTCGTACAATGAGCAGTTCTTC.

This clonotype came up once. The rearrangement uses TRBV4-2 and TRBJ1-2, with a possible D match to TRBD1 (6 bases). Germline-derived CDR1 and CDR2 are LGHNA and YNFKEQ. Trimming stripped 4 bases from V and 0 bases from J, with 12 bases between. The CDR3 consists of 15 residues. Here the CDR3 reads CASSLGGPANYGYTF. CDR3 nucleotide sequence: TGTGCCAGCAGCCTGGGGGGCCCCGCTAACTATGGCTACACCTTC.

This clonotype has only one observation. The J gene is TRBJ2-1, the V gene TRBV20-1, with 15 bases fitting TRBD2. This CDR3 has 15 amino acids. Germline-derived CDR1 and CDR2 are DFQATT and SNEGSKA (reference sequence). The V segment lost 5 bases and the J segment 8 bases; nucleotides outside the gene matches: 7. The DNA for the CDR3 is TGCAGTGCTGATGGACTAGCGGGGGGGCCGTATGAGCAGTTCTTC. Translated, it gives CSADGLAGGPYEQFF.

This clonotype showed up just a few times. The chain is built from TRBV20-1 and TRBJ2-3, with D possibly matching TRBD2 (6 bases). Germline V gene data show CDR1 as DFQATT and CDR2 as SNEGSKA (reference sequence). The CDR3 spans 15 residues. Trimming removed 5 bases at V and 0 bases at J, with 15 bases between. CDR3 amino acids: CSASGGATSTDTQYF. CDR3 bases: TGCAGTGCTTCAGGAGGGGCCACTAGCACAGATACGCAGTATTTT.

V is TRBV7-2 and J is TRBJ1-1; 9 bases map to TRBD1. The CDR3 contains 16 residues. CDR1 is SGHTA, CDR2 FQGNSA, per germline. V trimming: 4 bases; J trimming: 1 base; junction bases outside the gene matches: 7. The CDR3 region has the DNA TGTGCCAGCAGCTATAGTGTGGGACAGGGGAACACTGAAGCTTTCTTT. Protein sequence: CASSYSVGQGNTEAFF.

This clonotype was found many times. The CDR3 spells CASTGLSYGYTF. The CDR3 bases are TGTGCCAGCACGGGACTGAGCTATGGCTACACCTTC. The chain has TRBV25-1 and TRBJ1-2; possibly TRBD1 for D (5 bases). Trimming took 7 bases from V and 4 from J, leaving 10 bases between them. The germline V gene encodes CDR1 MGHDK and CDR2 SYGVNS. The CDR3 totals 12 residues.

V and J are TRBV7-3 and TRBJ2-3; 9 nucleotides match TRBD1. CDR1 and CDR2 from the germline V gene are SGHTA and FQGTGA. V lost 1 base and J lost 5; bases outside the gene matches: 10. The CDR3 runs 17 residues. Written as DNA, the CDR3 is TGTGCCAGCAGCTTAATCGTGGGGGACAGGGCAATAGATACGCAGTATTTT. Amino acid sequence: CASSLIVGDRAIDTQYF.

CDR3 loop: CSAWDRAYNSPLHF. In DNA form, the CDR3 reads TGCAGTGCTTGGGACAGGGCGTATAATTCACCCCTCCACTTT. The chain links TRBV20-1 to TRBJ1-6, with 9 nucleotides matching TRBD1. CDR3 size: 14 residues. CDR1 and CDR2 from the germline V gene are DFQATT and SNEGSKA (reference sequence). The junction had 3 bases not matched to a gene; V was cut back by 5 bases and J by 4 bases.

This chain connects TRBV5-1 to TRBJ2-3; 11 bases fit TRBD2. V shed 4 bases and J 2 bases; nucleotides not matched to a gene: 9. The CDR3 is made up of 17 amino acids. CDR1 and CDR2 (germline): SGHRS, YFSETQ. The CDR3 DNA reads TGCGCCAGCAGCCCGGCCCCTAGCGGGGGGACCACAGATACGCAGTATTTT. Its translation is CASSPAPSGGTTDTQYF.

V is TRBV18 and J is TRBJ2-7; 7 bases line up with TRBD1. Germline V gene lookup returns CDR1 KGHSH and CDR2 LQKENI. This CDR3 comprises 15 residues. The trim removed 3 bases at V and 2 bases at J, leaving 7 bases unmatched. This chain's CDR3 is CASSPDRDRAYEQYF. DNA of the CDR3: TGTGCCAGCTCACCTGACAGGGATCGTGCCTACGAGCAGTACTTC.

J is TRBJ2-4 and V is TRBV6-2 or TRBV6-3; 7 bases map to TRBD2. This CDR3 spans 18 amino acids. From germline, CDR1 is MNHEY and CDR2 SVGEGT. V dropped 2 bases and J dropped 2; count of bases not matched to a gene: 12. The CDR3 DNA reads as TGTGCCAGCAGTTACCCAACCGGACTAGTCGGAACCAAAAACATTCAGTACTTC. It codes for CASSYPTGLVGTKNIQYF.

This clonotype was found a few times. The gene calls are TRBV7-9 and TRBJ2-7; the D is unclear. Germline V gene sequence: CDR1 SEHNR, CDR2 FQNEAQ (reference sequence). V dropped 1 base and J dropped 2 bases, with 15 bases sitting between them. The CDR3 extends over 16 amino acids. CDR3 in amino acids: CASSLDRTTQTYEQYF. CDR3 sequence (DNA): TGTGCCAGCAGCTTAGATCGGACCACCCAAACCTACGAGCAGTACTTC.

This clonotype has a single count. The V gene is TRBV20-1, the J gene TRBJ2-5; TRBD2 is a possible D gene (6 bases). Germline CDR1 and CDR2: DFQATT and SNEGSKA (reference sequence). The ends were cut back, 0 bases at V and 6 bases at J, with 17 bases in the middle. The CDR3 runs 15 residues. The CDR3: CSARDRLSSVQTQYF. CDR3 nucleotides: TGCAGTGCTAGAGATAGACTGTCTAGCGTGCAGACCCAGTACTTC.

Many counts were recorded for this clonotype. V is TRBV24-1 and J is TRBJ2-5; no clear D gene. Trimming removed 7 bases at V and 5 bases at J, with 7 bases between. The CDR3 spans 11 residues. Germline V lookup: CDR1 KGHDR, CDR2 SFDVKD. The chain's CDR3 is CATSAGETQYF. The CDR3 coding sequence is TGTGCCACCAGCGCCGGGGAGACCCAGTACTTC.

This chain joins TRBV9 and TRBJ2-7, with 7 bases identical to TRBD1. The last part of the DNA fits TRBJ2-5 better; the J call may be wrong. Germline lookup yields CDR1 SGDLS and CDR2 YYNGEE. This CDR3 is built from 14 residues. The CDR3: CASSVAQGKETQYF. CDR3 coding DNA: TGTGCCAGCAGCGTAGCACAGGGGAAGGAGACCCAGTACTTC.

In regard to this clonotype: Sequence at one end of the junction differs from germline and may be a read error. For the CDR3, the DNA is TGTGCCAACAGTGACAGGGGGGGGAGGAACGAGCAGTACTTC. It specifies CANSDRGGRNEQYF. The rearrangement joins TRBV10-3 to TRBJ2-7; 9 bases agree with TRBD1. Germline V gene lookup returns CDR1 ENHRY and CDR2 SYGVKD. The CDR3 runs 14 residues.

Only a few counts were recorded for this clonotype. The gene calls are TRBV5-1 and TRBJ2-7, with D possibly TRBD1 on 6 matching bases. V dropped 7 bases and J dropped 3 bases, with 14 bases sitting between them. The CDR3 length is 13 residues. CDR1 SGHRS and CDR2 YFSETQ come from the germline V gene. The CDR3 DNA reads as TGCGCCAGCGCACGGGACACCGGCTACGAGCAGTACTTC. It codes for CASARDTGYEQYF. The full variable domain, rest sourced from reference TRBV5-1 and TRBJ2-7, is KAGVTQTPRYLIKTRGQQVTLSCSPISGHRSVSWYQQTPGQGLQFLFEYFSETQRNKGNFPGRFSGRQFSNSRSEMNVSTLELGDSALYLCASARDTGYEQYFGPGTRLTVT.

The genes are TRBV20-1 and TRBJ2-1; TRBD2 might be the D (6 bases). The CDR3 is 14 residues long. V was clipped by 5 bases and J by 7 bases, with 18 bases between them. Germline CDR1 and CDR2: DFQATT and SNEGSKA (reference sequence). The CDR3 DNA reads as TGCAGTGCTCACGGGGATAGCGGAAAGAATGAGCAGTTCTTC. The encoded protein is CSAHGDSGKNEQFF.

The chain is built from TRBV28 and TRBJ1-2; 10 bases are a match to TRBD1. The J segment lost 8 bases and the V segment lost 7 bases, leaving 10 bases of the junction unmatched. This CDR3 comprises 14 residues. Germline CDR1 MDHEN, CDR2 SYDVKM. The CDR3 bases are TGTGCCAGCAAACTGGGGGACAGGGGCAAAGGCTACACCTTC. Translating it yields CASKLGDRGKGYTF.

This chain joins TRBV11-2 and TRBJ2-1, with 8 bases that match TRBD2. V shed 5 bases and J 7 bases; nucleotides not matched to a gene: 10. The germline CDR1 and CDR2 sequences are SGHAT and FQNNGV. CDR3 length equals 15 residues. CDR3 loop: CASSLNAGGINEQFF. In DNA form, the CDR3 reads TGTGCCAGCAGCCTAAACGCGGGGGGAATAAATGAGCAGTTCTTC.

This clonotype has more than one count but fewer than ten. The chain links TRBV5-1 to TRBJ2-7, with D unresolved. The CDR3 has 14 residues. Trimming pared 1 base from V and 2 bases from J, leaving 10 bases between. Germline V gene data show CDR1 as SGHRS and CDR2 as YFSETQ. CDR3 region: CASSLLQNTYEQYF. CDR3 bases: TGCGCCAGCAGCTTGCTACAGAACACCTACGAGCAGTACTTC.

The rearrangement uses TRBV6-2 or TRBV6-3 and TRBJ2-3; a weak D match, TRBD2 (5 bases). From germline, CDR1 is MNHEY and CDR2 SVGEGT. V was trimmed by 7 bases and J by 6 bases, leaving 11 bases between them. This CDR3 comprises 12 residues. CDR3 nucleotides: TGTGCCAGCACCCAGGAGGTTGATACGCAGTATTTT. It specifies CASTQEVDTQYF.

CDR3 DNA sequence: TGTGCCAGCAGTTACTGGAAGGACAGGGAATACGAGCAGTTCTTC. It yields the protein CASSYWKDREYEQFF. The rearrangement joins TRBV6-6 to TRBJ2-1; TRBD1 aligns across 8 bases. The germline V gene encodes CDR1 MNHNY and CDR2 SVGAGI (reference sequence). The CDR3 contains 15 residues. Trimming removed 1 base from V and 10 bases from J; junction bases left unmatched: 9.

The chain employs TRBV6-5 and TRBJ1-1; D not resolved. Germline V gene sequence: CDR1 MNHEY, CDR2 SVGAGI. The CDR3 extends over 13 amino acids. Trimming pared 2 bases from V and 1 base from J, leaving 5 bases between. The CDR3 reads CASSYGKNTEAFF. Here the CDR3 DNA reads TGTGCCAGCAGTTACGGGAAGAACACTGAAGCTTTCTTT.

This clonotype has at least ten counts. Written as DNA, the CDR3 is TGTGCCAGCAGGACAGGGGACGAGCAGTACTTC. Encoded protein: CASRTGDEQYF. The chain joins TRBV25-1 to TRBJ2-7, with 8 bases that match TRBD1. The germline gives CDR1 MGHDK, CDR2 SYGVNS. The CDR3 consists of 11 residues. The junction had 0 bases not matched to a gene; V was cut back by 6 bases and J by 5 bases.

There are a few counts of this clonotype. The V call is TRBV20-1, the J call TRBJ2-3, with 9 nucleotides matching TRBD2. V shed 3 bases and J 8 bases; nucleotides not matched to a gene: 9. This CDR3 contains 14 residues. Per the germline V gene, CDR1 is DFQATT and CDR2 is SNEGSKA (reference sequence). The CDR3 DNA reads TGCAGTGCTAGTGCCCTAGCGGGGTATGGTACGCAGTATTTT. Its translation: CSASALAGYGTQYF.